This T cell receptor beta chain was captured in a study of OX40 agonist ivuxolimab in advanced cancers. Study details: Hepatocellular carcinoma, melanoma, renal cell or head and neck cancer affected the dose-escalation patients. Subjects had a mean age of around 60 years, with a range of 23 to 79; just over 80% were male.

TCRdb keeps only in-frame clones here, not all; method: immunoSEQ multiplex PCR. The repertoire has around 63,000 clones, 79% of them found once; the top ten carry about a tenth. Overall study results and limits: Both CD4+ and CD8+ T cell populations in blood had undergone clonal expansion by week 6 at 0.1 to 3.0 mg/kg.

Points on this clone: Its antigen is not known.

CDR1 and CDR2 (germline): SNHLY, FYNNEI. Deletions cut 4 bases from V and 6 bases from J, with 13 bases between. The CDR3 runs 14 residues. V gene TRBV2 combines with J gene TRBJ1-3, with D unclear. The material was CD4+ or CD8+ T cells sorted from blood, obtained in a trial of the OX40 agonist ivuxolimab. The TCR comes from an adult with an advanced solid tumor such as melanoma, head and neck, liver or kidney cancer. The CDR3 protein is CASSALQPENTIYF. CDR3 DNA: TGTGCCAGCAGTGCGCTACAGCCGGAAAACACCATATATTTT. Drawing the rest from reference TRBV2 and TRBJ1-3, the complete variable domain is EPEVTQTPSHQVTQMGQEVILRCVPISNHLYFYWYRQILGQKVEFLVSFYNNEISEKSEIFDDQFSVERPDGSNFTLKIRSTKLEDSAMYFCASSALQPENTIYFGEGSWLTVV.